This TCR beta chain was obtained from a study of shared clonotypes between healthy human individuals. Only in-frame clones appear in the TCRdb table, and some are missing; sequencing was by immunoSEQ multiplex PCR. The data contain over a million clones, 70% to 80% of them seen just once; the ten biggest clones take up more than 0.55%. The germline V gene encodes CDR1 MDHEN and CDR2 SYDVKM. The CDR3 is 12 amino acids. Deletions cut 8 bases from V and 2 bases from J, with 6 bases between. Source material: memory CD4+ T cells from PBMCs. Subset noted: CD45RA-negative fraction. The sequence was collected from a man aged 18 to 29 in good health. Some clones in this sample may be carry-over from other donors' samples. The V gene is TRBV28, the J gene TRBJ2-2; D gene unclear. Here the CDR3 reads CASVANTGELFF. For the CDR3, the DNA is TGTGCCAGCGTTGCAAACACCGGGGAGCTGTTTTTT.